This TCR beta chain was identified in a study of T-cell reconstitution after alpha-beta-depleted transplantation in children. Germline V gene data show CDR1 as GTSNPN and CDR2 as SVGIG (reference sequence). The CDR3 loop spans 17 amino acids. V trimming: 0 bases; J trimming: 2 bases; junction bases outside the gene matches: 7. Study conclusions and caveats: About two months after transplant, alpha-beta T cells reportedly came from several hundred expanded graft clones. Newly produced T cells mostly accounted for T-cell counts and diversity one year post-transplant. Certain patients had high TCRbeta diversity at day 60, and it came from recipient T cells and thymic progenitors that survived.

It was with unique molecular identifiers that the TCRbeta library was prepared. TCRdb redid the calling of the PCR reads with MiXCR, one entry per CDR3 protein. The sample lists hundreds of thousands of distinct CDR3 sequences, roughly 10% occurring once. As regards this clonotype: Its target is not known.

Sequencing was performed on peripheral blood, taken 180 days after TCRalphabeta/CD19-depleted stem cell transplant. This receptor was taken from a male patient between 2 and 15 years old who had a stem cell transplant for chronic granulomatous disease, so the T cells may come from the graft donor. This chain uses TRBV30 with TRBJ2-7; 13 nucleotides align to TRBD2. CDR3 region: CAWSVYRTSGSTYEQYF. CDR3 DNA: TGTGCCTGGAGTGTATATCGGACTAGCGGGAGCACCTACGAGCAGTACTTC. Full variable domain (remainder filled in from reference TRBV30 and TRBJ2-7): SQTIHQWPATLVQPVGSPLSLECTVEGTSNPNLYWYRQAAGRGLQLLFYSVGIGQISSEVPQNLSASRPQDRQFILSSKKLLLSDSGFYLCAWSVYRTSGSTYEQYFGPGTRLTVT.